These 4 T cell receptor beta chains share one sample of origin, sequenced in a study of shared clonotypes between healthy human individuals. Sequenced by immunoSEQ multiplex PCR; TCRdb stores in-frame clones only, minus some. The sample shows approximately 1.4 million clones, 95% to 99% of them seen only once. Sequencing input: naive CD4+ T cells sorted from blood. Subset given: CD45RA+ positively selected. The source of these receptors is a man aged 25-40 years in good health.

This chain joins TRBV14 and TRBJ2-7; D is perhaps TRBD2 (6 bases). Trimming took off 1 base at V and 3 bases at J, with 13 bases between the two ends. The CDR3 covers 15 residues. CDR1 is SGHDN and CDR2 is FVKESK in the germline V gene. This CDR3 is CASSQAGTRDYEQYF. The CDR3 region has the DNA TGTGCCAGCAGCCAAGCCGGGACTCGAGACTACGAGCAGTACTTC.

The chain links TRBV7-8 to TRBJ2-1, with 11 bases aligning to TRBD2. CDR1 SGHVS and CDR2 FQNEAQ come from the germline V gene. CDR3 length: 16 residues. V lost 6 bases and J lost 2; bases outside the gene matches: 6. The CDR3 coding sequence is TGTGCCAGCAGGAAACTAGCGGGAGCGGCCTACAATGAGCAGTTCTTC. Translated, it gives CASRKLAGAAYNEQFF.

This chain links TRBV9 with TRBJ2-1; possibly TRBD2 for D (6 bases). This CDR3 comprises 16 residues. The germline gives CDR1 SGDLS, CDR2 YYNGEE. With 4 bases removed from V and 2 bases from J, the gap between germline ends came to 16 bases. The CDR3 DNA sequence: TGTGCCAGCAGCCGTCAGGTTGCGGGAACCTACAATGAGCAGTTCTTC. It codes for CASSRQVAGTYNEQFF.

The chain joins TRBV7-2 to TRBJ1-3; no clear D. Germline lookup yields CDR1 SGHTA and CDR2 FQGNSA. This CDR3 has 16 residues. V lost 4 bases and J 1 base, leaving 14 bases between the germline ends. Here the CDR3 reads CASSSPPSRSGNTIYF. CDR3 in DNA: TGTGCCAGCAGCTCCCCACCTAGTAGATCTGGAAACACCATATATTTT.